The 26 T cell receptor beta chains in this list originate from one sample, sequenced in a study of T cell clonotyping in hematopoietic cell transplantation (TCRdb year 2021). The library was produced with the immunoSEQ multiplex PCR assay. TCRdb stores this immuneACCESS table with in-frame sequences only. Part of the clones is absent; in the studies checked, under half of the shortfall reflects unresolved V genes, and no reason is known for the rest. Across this sample there are under 20,000 clones, with 70% to 80% seen only once. Jointly, the top ten make up over 15% of the sample. According to the study, the label for this sample's time point signals: recipient sample about 28 days before transplant, after cytoreduction. The input for sequencing was peripheral blood mononuclear cells, taken before stem cell transplant. The receptors derive from a man in his sixties with acute myeloid leukemia. Some clones in this sample may be carry-over from other donors' samples.

This clone was seen more than once but under ten times. The rearrangement joins TRBV14 to TRBJ2-2; TRBD1 or TRBD2 may be the D gene (6 bases each). Germline V gives CDR1 SGHDN, CDR2 FVKESK. The CDR3 is 14 residues long. The V end lost 0 bases, the J end lost 9 bases, and 11 bases lay between the germline ends. CDR3 region: CASSQDTGAWELFF. The CDR3, as DNA: TGTGCCAGCAGCCAAGACACGGGGGCATGGGAGCTGTTTTTT. Complete variable domain (other parts from reference TRBV14 and TRBJ2-2): EAGVTQFPSHSVIEKGQTVTLRCDPISGHDNLYWYRRVMGKEIKFLLHFVKESKQDESGMPNNRFLAERTGGTYSTLKVQPAELEDSGVYFCASSQDTGAWELFFGEGSRLTVL.

The chain recombines TRBV14 with TRBJ1-1, with TRBD1 as a possible D gene (5 bases). Trimming shortened V by 1 base and J by 10 bases, and 16 bases separated the two germline ends. The CDR3 loop spans 14 amino acids. Germline lookup yields CDR1 SGHDN and CDR2 FVKESK. The CDR3 region has the DNA TGTGCCAGCAGCCAAGGATCGGGAGGGGAGGGAGCTTTCTTT. This translates into CASSQGSGGEGAFF.

The chain employs TRBV30 and TRBJ1-2; D perhaps matches TRBD1 (6 bases). V lost 1 base and J lost 4, with 19 bases in between. The CDR3 extends over 16 amino acids. In germline, CDR1 is GTSNPN, CDR2 SVGIG (reference sequence). CDR3 loop: CAWSGGTLTGSYGYTF. CDR3 coding DNA: TGTGCCTGGAGTGGGGGTACTTTAACAGGGAGCTATGGCTACACCTTC.

The chain is built from TRBV29-1 and TRBJ1-5; 8 bases line up with TRBD1. Germline values: CDR1 SQVTM, CDR2 ANQGSEA. The CDR3 has 14 residues. The V gene end was trimmed by 5 bases and the J gene end by 5 bases; junction bases not matched to a gene: 8. The chain's CDR3 is CSVMTGASDQPQHF. The CDR3 DNA sequence: TGCAGCGTTATGACAGGGGCGAGTGATCAGCCCCAGCATTTT.

This clone was found a few times. This chain connects TRBV29-1 to TRBJ2-7, with 9 bases matching TRBD1. The germline CDR1 and CDR2 sequences are SQVTM and ANQGSEA. V shed 4 bases, J shed 5 bases, and the junction held 6 bases outside the gene matches. The CDR3 spans 13 residues. The CDR3: CSVVPQGANEQYF. In nucleotides, the CDR3 is TGCAGCGTTGTTCCACAGGGGGCTAACGAGCAGTACTTC.

The chain is built from TRBV7-2 and TRBJ1-2; weak D call: TRBD1 (5 bases). Germline lookup yields CDR1 SGHTA and CDR2 FQGNSA. The ends were cut back, 2 bases at V and 8 bases at J, with 18 bases in the middle. This CDR3 is built from 15 residues. This CDR3 is CASSLRDLTQRGYTF. The CDR3 DNA sequence: TGTGCCAGCAGCTTAAGGGACCTGACCCAGCGCGGCTACACCTTC.

The gene calls are TRBV19 and TRBJ1-2; D perhaps matches TRBD1 (5 bases). The CDR3 spans 17 residues. Germline assignment: CDR1 LNHDA and CDR2 SQIVND (reference sequence). V was shortened by 1 base and J by 3 bases, with 18 bases between the two germline ends. CDR3 in amino acids: CASSIAVFRGDDYGYTF. In DNA, the CDR3 is TGTGCCAGTAGTATAGCCGTTTTTAGGGGAGACGACTATGGCTACACCTTC.

The rearrangement uses TRBV6-6 and TRBJ2-2; D call uncertain. Germline V gene data show CDR1 as MNHNY and CDR2 as SVGAGI (reference sequence). V was trimmed by 2 bases and J by 3 bases, leaving 10 bases between them. CDR3 length: 15 residues. The chain's CDR3 is CASSYRAEYTGELFF. The DNA for the CDR3 is TGTGCCAGCAGTTACAGGGCGGAATACACCGGGGAGCTGTTTTTT.

This chain uses TRBV19 with TRBJ1-1; TRBD1 matches at 7 bases. In germline, CDR1 is LNHDA, CDR2 SQIVND (reference sequence). V lost 9 bases to trimming and J lost 5 bases; unmatched junction nucleotides: 3. CDR3 length: 11 amino acids. Written as DNA, the CDR3 is TGTGCCAGCATACAGGGGACTGAAGCTTTCTTT. Amino acids: CASIQGTEAFF.

V is TRBV21-1 and J is TRBJ2-3; the table's D call of TRBD2 was not tested on the DNA. TRBV21-1 is tagged as a pseudogene. This CDR3 spans 15 amino acids. The CDR3 spells CASSNTGGCTDTQYF. The CDR3, as DNA: TGTGCCAGCAGCAATACCGGGGGTTGCACAGATACGCAGTATTTT.

The J gene is TRBJ2-3, the V gene TRBV4-1; weak D call: TRBD2 (7 bases). This CDR3 has 15 residues. Trimming took 1 base from V and 6 from J, leaving 14 bases between them. Per the germline V gene, CDR1 is MGHRA and CDR2 is YSYEKL. DNA of the CDR3: TGCGCCAGCAGCCAAGCCAGGACTAGGGGGGATACGCAGTATTTT. It encodes CASSQARTRGDTQYF.

The J gene is TRBJ1-5, the V gene TRBV10-2; tentative D call: TRBD1 (5 bases). Per the germline V gene, CDR1 is WSHSY and CDR2 is SAAADI. The CDR3 consists of 12 residues. The V and J ends lost 3 bases and 11 bases respectively, with 11 bases between them. CDR3 amino acids: CASSDGGATQHF. CDR3 DNA: TGCGCCAGCAGTGACGGTGGGGCAACCCAGCATTTT.

The chain joins TRBV4-3 to TRBJ1-4, with D perhaps TRBD1 (5 bases). V lost 3 bases and J 6 bases, leaving 11 bases between the germline ends. Germline CDR1 LGHNA, CDR2 YSLEER. CDR3 length: 14 amino acids. The DNA of the CDR3 is TGCGCCAGCAGCCAGGGCCTGGGGGATGAAAAACTGTTTTTT. Its translation is CASSQGLGDEKLFF.

This clone was detected a few times. The chain uses TRBV7-2 and TRBJ1-1, with TRBD1 matching 9 bases. The germline V gene encodes CDR1 SGHTA and CDR2 FQGNSA. The ends lost 1 base at V and 0 bases at J; junction bases unmatched: 6. This CDR3 contains 17 residues. CDR3 DNA: TGTGCCAGCAGCTTAGACACCTGGACAGGGGTGAACACTGAAGCTTTCTTT. It specifies CASSLDTWTGVNTEAFF.

Relative to its sample, this clone is medium-sized. The V gene is TRBV14, the J gene TRBJ2-1; TRBD2 matches at 12 bases. This CDR3 contains 17 residues. Trimming at V came to 4 bases and at J to 7 bases, leaving 11 bases not matched to a gene. From germline, CDR1 is SGHDN and CDR2 FVKESK. The CDR3 nucleotides read TGTGCCAGCAGCCTCCTCCTAGCGGGGGGGCGCAGGAATGAGCAGTTCTTC. It codes for CASSLLLAGGRRNEQFF.

V usage is TRBV6-5 and J usage is TRBJ1-6; no firm D call. The ends were cut back, 6 bases at V and 8 bases at J, with 11 bases in the middle. The length of the CDR3 is 13 residues. Germline V CDR1 and CDR2: MNHEY, SVGAGI. CDR3 nucleotides: TGTGCCAGCAGGGCTTTGACGGATTCACCCCTCCACTTT. Translation gives CASRALTDSPLHF.

This clone was seen just once. The rearrangement links TRBV4-1 to TRBJ2-1; 7 nucleotides agree with TRBD2. V lost 0 bases, J lost 0 bases, and 5 bases stayed unmatched. CDR1 is MGHRA, CDR2 YSYEKL, per germline. The CDR3 is 17 residues long. The CDR3 sequence: CASSQELAGVSYNEQFF. In DNA, the CDR3 is TGCGCCAGCAGCCAAGAACTCGCGGGAGTCTCCTACAATGAGCAGTTCTTC.

This clone showed up just once. V gene TRBV19 combines with J gene TRBJ2-1, with D perhaps TRBD1 (5 bases). The CDR3 spans 15 residues. Trimming took 3 bases from V and 8 from J, leaving 17 bases between them. Germline assignment: CDR1 LNHDA and CDR2 SQIVND (reference sequence). CDR3 sequence reads: CASSIPTDPYDEQFF. The CDR3 nucleotides read TGTGCCAGTAGTATCCCGACAGACCCTTATGATGAGCAGTTCTTC.

The V gene is TRBV11-3, the J gene TRBJ1-2; 10 nucleotides agree with TRBD1. The CDR3 sequence is 17 residues long. The germline V gene has CDR1 SGHNT and CDR2 YENEEA. The V gene end was trimmed by 4 bases and the J gene end by 6 bases; junction bases not matched to a gene: 14. CDR3 in DNA: TGTGCCAGCAGCTCTTTTCAGGGACAGGGGTTTCTTGATGGCTACACCTTC. Amino acids: CASSSFQGQGFLDGYTF.

This clone was detected only a few times. The chain carries TRBV4-1 and TRBJ1-1, with 7 bases fitting TRBD1. Germline lookup yields CDR1 MGHRA and CDR2 YSYEKL. The CDR3 is 15 residues long. J gave up 1 base and V 1 base, and 3 bases lay outside the gene matches. The CDR3 is CASSQGDRANTEAFF. Here the CDR3 DNA reads TGCGCCAGCAGCCAAGGAGACAGGGCGAACACTGAAGCTTTCTTT.

This clone has only a few counts. The V and J genes are TRBV30 and TRBJ2-5, with D possibly TRBD1 on 6 matching bases. CDR3 length equals 15 residues. Trimming cost V 3 bases and J 3 bases, with 17 bases left between them. Germline V lookup: CDR1 GTSNPN, CDR2 SVGIG (reference sequence). CDR3 protein: CAWRSIRDTKETQYF. The CDR3, as DNA: TGTGCCTGGAGATCGATCCGGGACACCAAAGAGACCCAGTACTTC.

The rearrangement uses TRBV6-1 and TRBJ1-1; TRBD1 is a possible D gene (6 bases). The ends were cut back, 0 bases at V and 4 bases at J, with 9 bases in the middle. CDR3 length: 14 residues. Germline CDR1 and CDR2: MNHNS and SASEGT. CDR3 sequence (DNA): TGTGCCAGCAGTGAAGCGGGACAAGGCACTGAAGCTTTCTTT. Encoded protein: CASSEAGQGTEAFF.

J is TRBJ2-3 and V is TRBV4-3, with unresolved D. The germline V and J ends were trimmed by 0 bases and 4 bases, with 11 bases remaining between them. The CDR3 consists of 15 residues. CDR1 and CDR2 from the germline V gene are LGHNA and YSLEER. In DNA, the CDR3 is TGCGCCAGCAGCCAAGATAGACTCGCTGCAGATACGCAGTATTTT. Translated: CASSQDRLAADTQYF.

This clone was found once. V gene TRBV7-2 combines with J gene TRBJ2-3; D gene ambiguous. The CDR3 totals 14 residues. The V and J ends lost 1 base and 2 bases respectively, with 7 bases between them. Germline V gene data show CDR1 as SGHTA and CDR2 as FQGNSA. For the CDR3, the DNA is TGTGCCAGCAGCTTAGTGGCGAACACAGATACGCAGTATTTT. This encodes CASSLVANTDTQYF.

This clone occurred once. V and J are TRBV6-7 and TRBJ2-2; 8 bases are shared with TRBD2. TRBV6-7 is annotated as an ORF whose role is uncertain. CDR3 length: 16 amino acids. Germline trimming cut 4 bases from V and 5 bases from J; bases unmatched to any gene: 9. The chain's CDR3 is CASSSRRGAVTGELFF. CDR3 bases: TGTGCCAGCAGTTCCCGGCGGGGGGCGGTTACCGGGGAGCTGTTTTTT.

This chain uses TRBV6-5 with TRBJ2-2; perhaps D is TRBD1 or TRBD2 (6 bases each). This CDR3 is 13 amino acids long. Germline loops: CDR1 MNHEY, CDR2 SVGAGI. Trimming took 4 bases from V and 6 from J, leaving 9 bases between them. CDR3: CASSFGGAGELFF. The CDR3 DNA is TGTGCCAGCAGTTTCGGGGGCGCCGGGGAGCTGTTTTTT.